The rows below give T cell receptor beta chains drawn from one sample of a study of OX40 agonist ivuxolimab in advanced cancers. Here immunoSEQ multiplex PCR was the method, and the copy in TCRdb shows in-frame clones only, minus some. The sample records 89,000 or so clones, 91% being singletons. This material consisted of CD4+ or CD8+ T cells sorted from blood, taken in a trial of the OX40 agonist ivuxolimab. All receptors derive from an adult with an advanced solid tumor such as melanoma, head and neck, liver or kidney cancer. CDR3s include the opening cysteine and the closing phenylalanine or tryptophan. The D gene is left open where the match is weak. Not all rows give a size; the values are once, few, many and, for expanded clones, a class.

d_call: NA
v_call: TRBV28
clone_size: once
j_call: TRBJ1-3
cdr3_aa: CASSLWESGNTIYF
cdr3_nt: TGTGCCAGCAGTTTATGGGAATCCGGAAACACCATATATTTT

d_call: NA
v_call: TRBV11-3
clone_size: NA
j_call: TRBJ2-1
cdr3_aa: CASSFQGPNEQFF
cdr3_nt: TGTGCCAGCAGTTTCCAGGGTCCCAATGAGCAGTTCTTC

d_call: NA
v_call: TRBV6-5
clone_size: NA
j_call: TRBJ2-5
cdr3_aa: CASSYGAGGETQYF
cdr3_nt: TGTGCCAGCAGTTACGGTGCCGGGGGAGAGACCCAGTACTTC

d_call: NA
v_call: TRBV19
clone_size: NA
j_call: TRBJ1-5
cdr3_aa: CASSIRDNNQPQHF
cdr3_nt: TGTGCCAGTAGTATAAGGGACAACAATCAGCCCCAGCATTTT

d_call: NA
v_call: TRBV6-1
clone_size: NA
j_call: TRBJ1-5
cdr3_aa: CASKYQPQHF
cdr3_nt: TGTGCCAGCAAATATCAGCCCCAGCATTTT

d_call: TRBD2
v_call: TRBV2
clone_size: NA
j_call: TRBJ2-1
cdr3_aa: CASSSRTSGGLSYNEQFF
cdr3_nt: TGTGCCAGCAGTTCCCGGACTAGCGGGGGACTCTCCTACAATGAGCAGTTCTTC

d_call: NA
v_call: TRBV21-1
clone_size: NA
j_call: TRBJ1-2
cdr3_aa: CASSKEGTYGYTF
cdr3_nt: TGTGCCAGCAGCAAAGAAGGGACTTATGGCTACACCTTC

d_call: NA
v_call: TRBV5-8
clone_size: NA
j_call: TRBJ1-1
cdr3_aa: CASSSFREESTEAFF
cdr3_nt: TGTGCCAGCAGCTCCTTCAGGGAAGAGAGCACTGAAGCTTTCTTT

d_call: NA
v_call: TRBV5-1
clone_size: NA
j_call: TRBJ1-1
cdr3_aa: CASSLAVNTEAFF
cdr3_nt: TGCGCCAGCAGCTTGGCAGTGAACACTGAAGCTTTCTTT

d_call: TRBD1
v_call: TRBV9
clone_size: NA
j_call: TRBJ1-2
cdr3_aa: CASSADRDRGPNYGYTF
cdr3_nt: TGTGCCAGCAGCGCCGACCGGGACAGGGGACCGAACTATGGCTACACCTTC

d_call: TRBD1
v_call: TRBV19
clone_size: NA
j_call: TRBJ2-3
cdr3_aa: CASSSKWGQGAGTDTQYF
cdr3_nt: TGTGCCAGTAGTAGTAAGTGGGGACAGGGTGCGGGCACAGATACGCAGTATTTT

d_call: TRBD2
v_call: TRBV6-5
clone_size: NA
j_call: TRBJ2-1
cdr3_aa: CASSYPGLAGYNEQFF
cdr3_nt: TGTGCCAGCAGTTATCCGGGACTAGCGGGCTACAATGAGCAGTTCTTC

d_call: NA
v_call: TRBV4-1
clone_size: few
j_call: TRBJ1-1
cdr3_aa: CASSSTTAMNTEAFF
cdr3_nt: TGCGCCAGCAGCTCGACGACAGCTATGAACACTGAAGCTTTCTTT

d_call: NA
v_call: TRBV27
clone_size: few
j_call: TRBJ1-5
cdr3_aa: CASRAGSSQPQHF
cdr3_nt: TGTGCCAGTCGCGCGGGCAGTAGTCAGCCCCAGCATTTT

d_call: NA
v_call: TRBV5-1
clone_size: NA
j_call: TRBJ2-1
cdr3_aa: CASSLVENFEQFF
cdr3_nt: TGCGCCAGCAGCTTGGTAGAAAACTTTGAGCAGTTCTTC

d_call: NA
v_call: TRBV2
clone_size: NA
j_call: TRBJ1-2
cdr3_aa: CASSPTGLSAGYTF
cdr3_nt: TGTGCCAGCAGTCCGACAGGTCTTAGCGCCGGCTACACCTTC

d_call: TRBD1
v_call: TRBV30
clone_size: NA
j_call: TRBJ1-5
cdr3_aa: CAWSSPGQGGWGNQPQHF
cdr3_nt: TGTGCCTGGAGTTCACCGGGACAGGGAGGATGGGGCAATCAGCCCCAGCATTTT